The T cell receptor beta chain under discussion was sequenced for a study of T-cell memory formation after mild COVID-19. Study conclusions and caveats: Chiefly within CM and EM were the contracting CD4+ clones; CD8+ ones were within EMRA. Pre-infection memory already had some responding clones, implying cross-reactive memory joined. Clones that contracted from day 15 to 85 had balanced CD4/CD8; later expanders were CD4+ biased. In second-wave clones peaking day 37, SARS-CoV-2 specificity remained unconfirmed.

This clonotype turned up a few times. What it recognizes is unknown. One entry per CDR3 protein results from TCRdb running MiXCR on the 5' RACE reads. The table has 450,000 to 700,000 distinct CDR3 sequences, approximately 19% seen once. The clonotype originates from an adult woman who had mild COVID-19 (a few samples of this study predate the infection). Cell type and time point are not known. Sequenced sample: PBMCs or a T cell subset sorted from them (not recorded which).

In DNA, the CDR3 is TGTGCCAGCAGCTTGGGAACAGGGGGCCGAACCGGGGAGCTGTTTTTT. Protein: CASSLGTGGRTGELFF. The genes are TRBV5-6 and TRBJ2-2; TRBD1 aligns across 9 bases. Germline V gene lookup returns CDR1 SGHDT and CDR2 YYEEEE. Germline trimming cut 0 bases from V and 5 bases from J; bases unmatched to any gene: 5. The CDR3 spans 16 residues.